This is a list of T cell receptor beta chains from one sample in a study of identical twins. One entry per CDR3 protein, called by TCRdb with MiXCR from the 5' RACE reads. This table has hundreds of thousands of distinct CDR3 sequences, less than 25% appearing once. These data were also filed under a second study, of T cells expressing NK-cell markers.

The sequencing sample was made of PBMCs. Source of these receptors: a woman aged 18 to 35 in good health. Both conserved end residues are part of each CDR3.

j_call v_call cdr3_aa
TRBJ2-1 TRBV20-1 CSAGRDVEQFF
TRBJ2-7 TRBV7-9 CASSDRDQNEQYF
TRBJ2-1 TRBV5-1 CASSLFGGSSYNEQFF
TRBJ2-7 TRBV15 CATSRITGQGRDEQYF
TRBJ2-7 TRBV7-2 CASSLVTGGYEQYF
TRBJ2-3 TRBV20-1 CSAKTSTDTQYF
TRBJ2-1 TRBV4-3 CASSQDGGGRDYNEQFF
TRBJ2-3 TRBV20-1 CSARDFLGTDTQYF
TRBJ2-7 TRBV25-1 CASSGGTGPMSYEQYF
TRBJ2-3 TRBV7-2 CASSPPGCPACTDTQYF
TRBJ2-2 TRBV6-1 CASNSPGLASPGELFF
TRBJ2-3 TRBV10-3 CAISEYRSTDTQYF
TRBJ1-6 TRBV5-8 CASSFANRDRAVSPLHF
TRBJ2-7 TRBV11-2 CASSQGIRDYEQYF
TRBJ2-3 TRBV7-9 CASSSVAGGTLADTQYF
TRBJ2-3 TRBV10-3 CAISEIPAGQSRDTQYF
TRBJ2-7 TRBV7-2 CASGRPYYEQYF
TRBJ2-1 TRBV9 CASSVRTSGRGEQFF
TRBJ2-7 TRBV6-5 CASSYARTGDSYEQYF
TRBJ1-4 TRBV12-3/TRBV12-4 CASSRDRGSNEKLFF
TRBJ1-5 TRBV12-3/TRBV12-4 CASTSQVGNQPQHF
TRBJ2-1 TRBV20-1 CSATSGRAFYNEQFF
TRBJ2-2 TRBV2 CASRWNTNTGELFF
TRBJ1-1 TRBV29-1 CSVEGRGRTEAFF
TRBJ1-1 TRBV7-9 CASGQEATEAFF
TRBJ1-4 TRBV20-1 CSVLGRGQGMSNEKLFF
TRBJ2-3 TRBV7-9 CASSSNRDFYTQYF
TRBJ2-2 TRBV12-3/TRBV12-4 CASWDRGVSGELFF
TRBJ2-7 TRBV3-1 CASSHARNEQYF
TRBJ2-7 TRBV18 CASSPPETGGDYEQYF
TRBJ1-4 TRBV5-1 CASSAASSELFF
TRBJ2-1 TRBV15 CATSRVVANEQFF
TRBJ2-1 TRBV12-3/TRBV12-4 CASSPTQSTQFF
TRBJ1-1 TRBV9 CASSSHGGRVGNTEAFF
TRBJ2-5 TRBV3-1 CASSQGRRYQETQYF
TRBJ2-4 TRBV30 CASNAVVKNIQYF
TRBJ2-1 TRBV9 CASSAGLAGAPYNEQFF
TRBJ2-7 TRBV19 CASSILPASLPYEQYF